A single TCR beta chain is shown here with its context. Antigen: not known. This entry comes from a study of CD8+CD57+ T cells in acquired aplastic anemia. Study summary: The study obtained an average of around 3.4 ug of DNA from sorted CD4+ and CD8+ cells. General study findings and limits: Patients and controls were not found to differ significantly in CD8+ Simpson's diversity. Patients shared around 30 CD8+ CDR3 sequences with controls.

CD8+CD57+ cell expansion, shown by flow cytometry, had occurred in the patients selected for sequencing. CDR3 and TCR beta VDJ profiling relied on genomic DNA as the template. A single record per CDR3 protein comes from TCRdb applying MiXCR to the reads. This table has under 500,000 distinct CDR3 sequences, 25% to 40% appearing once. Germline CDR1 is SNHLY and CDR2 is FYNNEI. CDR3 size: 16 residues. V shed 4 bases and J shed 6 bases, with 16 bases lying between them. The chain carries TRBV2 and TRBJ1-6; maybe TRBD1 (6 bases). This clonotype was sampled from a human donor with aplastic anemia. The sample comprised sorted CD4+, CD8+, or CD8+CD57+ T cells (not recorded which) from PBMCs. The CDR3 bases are TGTGCCAGCAGTGCGTTTTCGGACAGAGCTAATTCACCCCTCCACTTT. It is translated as CASSAFSDRANSPLHF.